These 6 T cell receptor beta chains were all obtained from the same sample, sequenced in a study of blood T cell repertoires in COVID-19. TCRdb's table, derived via immunoSEQ multiplex PCR, lists solely in-frame clones and lacks some. The table includes 220,000 or so clones, roughly 84% detected once. The sequenced sample was peripheral blood. The receptors derive from a woman in her twenties or thirties who had recovered from COVID-19.

The chain links TRBV6-5 to TRBJ1-2, with 8 bases that match TRBD1. Trimming cost V 4 bases and J 5 bases; bases outside gene matches: 9. The germline CDR1 and CDR2 sequences are MNHEY and SVGAGI. The CDR3 covers 15 residues. The CDR3 loop is CASSFGDRSLYGYTF. In nucleotides, the CDR3 is TGTGCCAGCAGTTTCGGGGACAGGTCGCTGTATGGCTACACCTTC.

The V gene is TRBV10-3, the J gene TRBJ1-5, with D unclear. The CDR3 sequence is 16 residues long. CDR1 and CDR2 (germline): ENHRY, SYGVKD. V lost 0 bases and J lost 7, with 16 bases in between. CDR3 sequence reads: CAISESSGRRGQPQHF. The CDR3 DNA is TGTGCCATCAGTGAGTCCTCGGGCCGTCGGGGACAGCCCCAGCATTTT.

There are a few counts of this clone. The chain has TRBV27 and TRBJ2-7; 9 bases are shared with TRBD2. The CDR3 is 14 residues long. The germline CDR1 and CDR2 sequences are MNHEY and SMNVEV (reference sequence). The J segment lost 0 bases and the V segment lost 3 bases, leaving 0 bases of the junction unmatched. The CDR3 DNA follows: TGTGCCAGCAGTTTTAGCGGGAGCTCCTACGAGCAGTACTTC. It yields the protein CASSFSGSSYEQYF.

This chain joins TRBV6-5 and TRBJ2-6, with TRBD1 identical over 8 bases. The V and J ends lost 7 bases and 2 bases, in that order; junction bases with no gene match: 1. There are 14 residues in the CDR3. Germline CDR1 MNHEY, CDR2 SVGAGI. The CDR3 spells CASKDRAGANVLTF. The CDR3 coding sequence is TGTGCCAGCAAGGACAGGGCTGGGGCCAACGTCCTGACTTTC.

The chain employs TRBV2 and TRBJ1-1; possible D gene TRBD1, 6 bases. The germline V and J ends were trimmed by 0 bases and 0 bases, with 8 bases remaining between them. The CDR3 sequence is 15 residues long. Germline V gene lookup returns CDR1 SNHLY and CDR2 FYNNEI. In nucleotides, the CDR3 is TGTGCCAGCAGTGAAGCGCAGGGGCTGAACACTGAAGCTTTCTTT. Residues: CASSEAQGLNTEAFF.

V usage is TRBV5-6 and J usage is TRBJ2-3, with D perhaps matching TRBD1 (6 bases). Germline CDR1 reads SGHDT; CDR2 reads YYEEEE. Trimming removed 2 bases from V and 2 bases from J, with 9 bases in between. CDR3 length: 14 residues. CDR3 DNA: TGTGCCAGCAGCTTAGGGACAAACACAGATACGCAGTATTTT. Amino acids: CASSLGTNTDTQYF.